This T cell receptor beta chain was identified in a study of human T cells and chemical hapten exposure. Unmatched junction bases numbered 10, after V lost 1 base and J lost 4 bases. There are 17 residues in the CDR3. CDR1 DFQATT and CDR2 SNEGSKA come from the germline V gene (reference sequence). TCRdb re-analysed the RACE reads in MiXCR, keeping a single row per CDR3 protein. In the table there are around 69,000 distinct CDR3 sequences, around 9.5% of which are singletons. The study's findings and limits: Relative to controls, expanded TCRs formed significantly more large CDR3 similarity clusters.

This clonotype came up many times. Antigen: not known. Noted time point: patch test 1, 2 weeks after DPC sensitization. Treatment reported: therapeutic diphenylcyclopropenone sensitization with weekly scalp DPC. The authors extracted total RNA from unfractionated whole blood. The TCR comes from a woman aged 40 to 49 with alopecia areata. Some clones in this sample may be carry-over from other donors' samples. The chain joins TRBV20-1 to TRBJ1-1, with 12 bases fitting TRBD1. The sequencing used whole blood, collected in connection with sensitization to the hapten diphenylcyclopropenone (DPC). The CDR3 reads CSARVGDRGPYVTEAFF. In DNA form, the CDR3 reads TGCAGTGCTAGAGTTGGGGACAGGGGGCCTTATGTCACTGAAGCTTTCTTT.